What follows are 15 T cell receptor beta chains derived from one specimen sequenced in a study of human T cells and chemical hapten exposure. Time point: patch test 2, 6 weeks after DPC sensitization. Described treatment: therapeutic diphenylcyclopropenone sensitization with weekly scalp DPC. Using its own MiXCR run on the RACE reads, TCRdb lists one record per CDR3 protein. The repertoire holds approximately 91,000 distinct CDR3 sequences, with around a tenth as singletons. Sequencing was performed on whole blood, taken in connection with sensitization to the hapten diphenylcyclopropenone (DPC). The receptors come from a man between 18 and 35 years old with alopecia areata. Some clones in this sample may be carry-over from other donors' samples.

There are many counts of this clonotype. J is TRBJ2-3 and V is TRBV11-2; D is unclear. Germline values: CDR1 SGHAT, CDR2 FQNNGV. Trimming removed 5 bases at V and 2 bases at J, with 14 bases between. The CDR3 consists of 15 residues. CDR3 nucleotides: TGTGCCAGCAGCGCCATTAGGACGGCCACAGATACGCAGTATTTT. It codes for CASSAIRTATDTQYF. The full variable domain, rest sourced from reference TRBV11-2 and TRBJ2-3, is EAGVAQSPRYKIIEKRQSVAFWCNPISGHATLYWYQQILGQGPKLLIQFQNNGVVDDSQLPKDRFSAERLKGVDSTLKIQPAKLEDSAVYLCASSAIRTATDTQYFGPGTRLTVL.

This clonotype was seen at least ten times. The CDR3 loop reads CASSPLPSWQETQYF. CDR3 DNA: TGTGCCAGCTCACCGTTACCCAGCTGGCAAGAGACCCAGTACTTC. This rearrangement joins TRBV18 to TRBJ2-5; D not resolved. This CDR3 contains 15 residues. Germline V gene sequence: CDR1 KGHSH, CDR2 LQKENI. Trimming removed 3 bases at V and 2 bases at J, with 13 bases between.

This clonotype has only one observation. The rearrangement joins TRBV7-9 to TRBJ2-2; TRBD1 is a possible D gene (5 bases). Trimming shortened V by 2 bases and J by 0 bases, and 10 bases separated the two germline ends. The CDR3 spans 16 residues. The germline V gene encodes CDR1 SEHNR and CDR2 FQNEAQ (reference sequence). The CDR3 DNA is TGTGCCAGCAGCTTACGCGGACAAACGAACACCGGGGAGCTGTTTTTT. Amino acids: CASSLRGQTNTGELFF. The whole variable domain, remainder taken from reference TRBV7-9 and TRBJ2-2, is DTGVSQNPRHKITKRGQNVTFRCDPISEHNRLYWYRQTLGQGPEFLTYFQNEAQLEKSRLLSDRFSAERPKGSFSTLEIQRTEQGDSAMYLCASSLRGQTNTGELFFGEGSRLTVL.

This clonotype was recorded a few times. The CDR3 DNA reads as TGCAGTGCTAGATTCGGGGAGTATCAGCCCCAGCATTTT. Amino acids: CSARFGEYQPQHF. The chain links TRBV20-1 to TRBJ1-5; D not certain. This CDR3 has 13 amino acids. Trimming cost V 2 bases and J 5 bases, with 10 bases left between them. The germline gives CDR1 DFQATT, CDR2 SNEGSKA (reference sequence).

This clonotype was picked up a small number of times. CDR3 in amino acids: CASRRDSSGANVLTF. The CDR3, as DNA: TGCGCCAGCAGAAGGGATAGCTCTGGGGCCAACGTCCTGACTTTC. This chain joins TRBV5-1 and TRBJ2-6; no firm D call. This CDR3 comprises 15 residues. Trimming stripped 5 bases from V and 0 bases from J, with 9 bases between. Germline CDR1 SGHRS, CDR2 YFSETQ.

This clonotype was found a few times. V is TRBV5-5 and J is TRBJ1-3; 7 bases fit TRBD1. Germline V gene sequence: CDR1 SGHKS, CDR2 YYEKEE (reference sequence). This CDR3 contains 16 residues. Losses at the gene ends were 3 bases for V and 0 bases for J; bases not matched to a gene: 6. The CDR3 bases are TGTGCCAGCAGCTCGGGACAGCCTCCCTCTGGAAACACCATATATTTT. Translating it yields CASSSGQPPSGNTIYF.

This clonotype was recorded at least ten times. V is TRBV20-1 and J is TRBJ1-1; 8 bases agree with TRBD1. J lost 1 base, V lost 2 bases, and 12 bases had no gene match. Germline values: CDR1 DFQATT, CDR2 SNEGSKA (reference sequence). The CDR3 has 17 amino acids. In DNA, the CDR3 is TGCAGTGCTAGAAATACTATAGGACAGGGCCCGAACACTGAAGCTTTCTTT. Protein: CSARNTIGQGPNTEAFF.

The rearrangement links TRBV4-3 to TRBJ1-3, with D maybe TRBD1 (5 bases). V dropped 2 bases and J dropped 1 base, with 9 bases sitting between them. The germline gives CDR1 LGHNA, CDR2 YSLEER. This CDR3 is 15 amino acids long. The CDR3, as DNA: TGCGCCAGCAGCCAAAATCGGGGGTCTGGAAACACCATATATTTT. Translation gives CASSQNRGSGNTIYF.

V is TRBV11-1 and J is TRBJ2-3; D possibly corresponds to TRBD2 (6 bases). Germline CDR1 and CDR2: SGHAT and FQDESV (reference sequence). The V and J ends lost 5 bases and 5 bases respectively, with 26 bases between them. This CDR3 has 18 amino acids. As DNA, the CDR3 is TGTGCCAGCAGCCAGTTAACTTCCCAGGAGTTCGGGAGAGATACGCAGTATTTT. It encodes CASSQLTSQEFGRDTQYF.

This clonotype was observed a few times. The chain has TRBV3-1 and TRBJ2-1; a weak D match, TRBD1 (5 bases). V was shortened by 8 bases and J by 0 bases, with 11 bases between the two germline ends. In germline, CDR1 is LGHDT, CDR2 YNNKEL (reference sequence). This CDR3 is built from 14 residues. CDR3 sequence reads: CASCWGRSYNEQFF. The CDR3 bases are TGTGCCAGCTGCTGGGGCCGCTCCTACAATGAGCAGTTCTTC.

V is TRBV6-2 or TRBV6-3 and J is TRBJ1-5; D is uncertain. V dropped 5 bases and J dropped 1 base, with 12 bases sitting between them. The length of the CDR3 is 15 residues. Germline-derived CDR1 and CDR2 are MNHEY and SVGEGT. The CDR3 spells CASSVRFRSNQPQHF. In DNA, the CDR3 is TGTGCCAGCAGTGTCCGGTTTAGGAGCAATCAGCCCCAGCATTTT.

V and J are TRBV28 and TRBJ2-5, with 7 bases that match TRBD2. V trimming: 2 bases; J trimming: 14 bases; junction bases outside the gene matches: 8. The CDR3 covers 12 residues. Germline V gene lookup returns CDR1 MDHEN and CDR2 SYDVKM. CDR3 bases: TGTGCCAGCAGTTTAAGCGGGACCCCAATATACTTC. Translation gives CASSLSGTPIYF.

The genes are TRBV6-2 or TRBV6-3 and TRBJ1-5, with 9 bases aligning to TRBD1. The CDR3 contains 17 residues. Germline V lookup: CDR1 MNHEY, CDR2 SVGEGT. With 5 bases clipped from V and 9 bases from J, the junction kept 17 bases outside the gene matches. The CDR3 region is CASSKRFRDRAVWPQHF. The DNA of the CDR3 is TGTGCCAGCAGTAAACGCTTCCGGGACAGGGCGGTCTGGCCCCAGCATTTT.

This chain joins TRBV18 and TRBJ1-2, with 7 bases identical to TRBD1. The CDR3 has 15 amino acids. Germline V gene sequence: CDR1 KGHSH, CDR2 LQKENI. V lost 3 bases to trimming and J lost 2 bases; unmatched junction nucleotides: 6. CDR3 bases: TGTGCCAGCTCACCTAAGGGGGCTGAAAACTATGGCTACACCTTC. This sequence encodes CASSPKGAENYGYTF. Full variable domain (remainder filled in from reference TRBV18 and TRBJ1-2): NAGVMQNPRHLVRRRGQEARLRCSPMKGHSHVYWYRQLPEEGLKFMVYLQKENIIDESGMPKERFSAEFPKEGPSILRIQQVVRGDSAAYFCASSPKGAENYGYTFGSGTRLTVV.

The chain is built from TRBV29-1 and TRBJ2-3; tentatively, D is TRBD2 (6 bases). The CDR3 covers 12 residues. Germline V gene data show CDR1 as SQVTM and CDR2 as ANQGSEA. V was shortened by 4 bases and J by 7 bases, with 12 bases between the two germline ends. In DNA, the CDR3 is TGCAGCGTTGGGGACTCAAAGAATACGCAGTATTTT. Protein product: CSVGDSKNTQYF.